This T cell receptor beta chain was sequenced during a study of neurological immune-mediated disorders. 5'RACE generated cDNA with 10-nucleotide random UMIs. Over 160 million TCR-beta sequences from 15-18 subjects were obtained in each sequencing run. TCRdb itself ran the 5' RACE reads through MiXCR, one entry per CDR3 protein. The data show fewer than 25,000 distinct CDR3 sequences, about 13% seen once. The CDR3 totals 15 residues. The J segment lost 6 bases and the V segment lost 2 bases, leaving 9 bases of the junction unmatched. Germline lookup yields CDR1 DFQATT and CDR2 SNEGSKA (reference sequence). Study findings and constraints: Private repertoires in all groups were suggested by the finding that expanded clones across subjects shared no CDR3 amino acid sequences.

As regards this clonotype: As yet, its antigen is unknown.

PBMCs stored at -80 C, numbering 2 million, were the origin of the unsorted libraries. The gene calls are TRBV20-1 and TRBJ1-5, with 8 positions matching TRBD1. The material sequenced was PBMCs. The TCR sequence derives from a woman in her sixties with HTLV-1-associated myelopathy (HAM/TSP). The CDR3 protein is CSARKLDRVFQPQHF. The CDR3 nucleotides are TGCAGTGCTAGAAAATTGGACAGGGTGTTTCAGCCCCAGCATTTT.